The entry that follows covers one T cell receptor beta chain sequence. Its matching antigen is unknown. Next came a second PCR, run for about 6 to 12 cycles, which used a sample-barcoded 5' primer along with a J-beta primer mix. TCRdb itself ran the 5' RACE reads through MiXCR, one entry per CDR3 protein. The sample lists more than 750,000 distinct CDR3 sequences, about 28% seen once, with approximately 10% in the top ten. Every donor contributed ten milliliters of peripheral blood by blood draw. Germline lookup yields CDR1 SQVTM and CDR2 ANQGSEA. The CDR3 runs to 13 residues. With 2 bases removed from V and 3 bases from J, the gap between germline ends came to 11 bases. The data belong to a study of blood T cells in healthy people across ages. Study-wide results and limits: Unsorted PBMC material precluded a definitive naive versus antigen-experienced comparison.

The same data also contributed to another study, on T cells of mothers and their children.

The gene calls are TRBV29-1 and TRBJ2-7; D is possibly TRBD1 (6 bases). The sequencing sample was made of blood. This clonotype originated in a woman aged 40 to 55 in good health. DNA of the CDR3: TGCAGCGTTGAAAGAGCAGGGGACTACGAGCAGTACTTC. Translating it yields CSVERAGDYEQYF.